Following are 32 T cell receptor beta chains from one sample sequenced in a study of OX40 agonist ivuxolimab in advanced cancers. The table came from immunoSEQ multiplex PCR; TCRdb's copy has only in-frame clones and leaves some out. The sample consists of 40,000 to 55,000 clones, approximately 88% of them appearing once. The material was CD4+ or CD8+ T cells sorted from blood, obtained in a trial of the OX40 agonist ivuxolimab. The origin of the receptors is an adult with an advanced solid tumor such as melanoma, head and neck, liver or kidney cancer.

The chain joins TRBV5-4 to TRBJ1-2, with TRBD1 identical over 9 bases. With V trimmed by 1 base and J by 7 bases, 5 bases remained unmatched. Germline lookup yields CDR1 SGHNT and CDR2 YYREEE (reference sequence). The CDR3 consists of 14 residues. The CDR3 loop is CASSLPTGGGGYTF. CDR3 DNA sequence: TGTGCCAGCAGCTTGCCGACAGGGGGGGGTGGCTACACCTTC.

V and J are TRBV7-9 and TRBJ2-5; no firm D call. CDR3 length: 13 residues. V was trimmed by 5 bases and J by 1 base, leaving 8 bases between them. Germline-derived CDR1 and CDR2 are SEHNR and FQNEAQ (reference sequence). The CDR3 DNA sequence: TGTGCCAGCAGCCCGTTGTCCCAAGAGACCCAGTACTTC. Translated: CASSPLSQETQYF. The whole variable domain, remainder taken from reference TRBV7-9 and TRBJ2-5, is DTGVSQNPRHKITKRGQNVTFRCDPISEHNRLYWYRQTLGQGPEFLTYFQNEAQLEKSRLLSDRFSAERPKGSFSTLEIQRTEQGDSAMYLCASSPLSQETQYFGPGTRLLVL.

This chain joins TRBV2 and TRBJ1-5, with TRBD1 matching 9 bases. V shed 6 bases and J 6 bases; nucleotides not matched to a gene: 9. In germline, CDR1 is SNHLY, CDR2 FYNNEI. The CDR3 is 15 residues long. CDR3: CASSPTGGHSQPQHF. CDR3 nucleotides: TGTGCCAGCAGCCCTACAGGGGGCCATTCTCAGCCCCAGCATTTT.

The rearrangement joins TRBV5-1 to TRBJ2-5, with D hard to call. Germline V gene lookup returns CDR1 SGHRS and CDR2 YFSETQ. The CDR3 runs to 12 residues. V was clipped by 5 bases and J by 5 bases, with 10 bases between them. CDR3 region: CASSLNGETQYF. The CDR3 DNA sequence: TGCGCCAGCAGTCTGAATGGGGAGACCCAGTACTTC.

The chain is built from TRBV7-9 and TRBJ1-1; D is undetermined. This CDR3 is built from 16 residues. CDR1 is SEHNR, CDR2 FQNEAQ, per germline (reference sequence). The V gene lost 1 base and the J gene lost 0 bases, with 12 bases spanning the gap. CDR3 sequence reads: CASSLEGGSLNTEAFF. CDR3 bases: TGTGCCAGCAGCTTAGAGGGCGGCTCATTGAACACTGAAGCTTTCTTT.

The rearrangement links TRBV23-1 to TRBJ2-2; tentatively, D is TRBD1 (6 bases). TRBV23-1 counts as an open reading frame of uncertain function. CDR3 size: 16 residues. V was shortened by 6 bases and J by 0 bases, with 14 bases between the two germline ends. This CDR3 reads CASRRITGTNTGELFF. The CDR3 region has the DNA TGCGCCAGCAGGCGTATAACAGGGACGAACACCGGGGAGCTGTTTTTT.

The V and J genes are TRBV6-1 and TRBJ1-2; weak D call: TRBD1 (5 bases). Germline loops: CDR1 MNHNS, CDR2 SASEGT. The CDR3 runs to 13 residues. The V end lost 6 bases, the J end lost 4 bases, and 12 bases lay between the germline ends. Here the CDR3 DNA reads TGTGCCAGCAGCGGGACGGTAATCTATGGCTACACCTTC. It codes for CASSGTVIYGYTF.

In its sample, this clone was seen once. The chain recombines TRBV30 with TRBJ2-5; 7 nucleotides align to TRBD1. Trimming took 5 bases from V and 3 from J; bases not matched to a gene: 6. CDR3 length: 13 residues. Germline CDR1 GTSNPN, CDR2 SVGIG (reference sequence). The CDR3 region is CAWGTDFKETQYF. For the CDR3, the DNA is TGTGCCTGGGGGACAGACTTCAAAGAGACCCAGTACTTC.

The chain combines TRBV5-6 with TRBJ2-5; 13 bases are a match to TRBD2. The germline V gene encodes CDR1 SGHDT and CDR2 YYEEEE. CDR3 length: 15 amino acids. V lost 4 bases to trimming and J lost 11 bases; unmatched junction nucleotides: 11. CDR3 DNA sequence: TGTGCCAGCAGCACCGGACTAGCGGGGGCCCTTATACAGTACTTC. This codes for CASSTGLAGALIQYF.

The chain recombines TRBV4-1 with TRBJ1-2; D is possibly TRBD1 (5 bases). Germline-derived CDR1 and CDR2 are MGHRA and YSYEKL. V dropped 3 bases and J dropped 8 bases, with 13 bases sitting between them. This CDR3 spans 13 amino acids. The CDR3 reads CASSHGGYEGYTF. The CDR3 DNA is TGCGCCAGCAGCCACGGGGGTTACGAAGGCTACACCTTC.

This chain uses TRBV5-1 with TRBJ2-5; a possible D gene is TRBD1 (6 bases). CDR3 length: 15 amino acids. The V and J ends lost 6 bases and 3 bases respectively, with 18 bases between them. In germline, CDR1 is SGHRS, CDR2 YFSETQ. CDR3 in DNA: TGCGCCAGCAAACCCCAAAATAACAGGGAAGAGACCCAGTACTTC. Its protein is CASKPQNNREETQYF.

The chain has TRBV23-1 and TRBJ2-7; 7 positions match TRBD1. TRBV23-1 is designated an ORF whose function remains uncertain. The CDR3 is 15 amino acids. V lost 4 bases to trimming and J lost 1 base; unmatched junction nucleotides: 7. The DNA of the CDR3 is TGCGCCAGCAGTCTCCGGACAGGCGGATCCTACGAGCAGTACTTC. Its translation: CASSLRTGGSYEQYF.

J is TRBJ2-1 and V is TRBV5-1, with TRBD1 identical over 10 bases. This CDR3 is built from 14 residues. Germline CDR1 reads SGHRS; CDR2 reads YFSETQ. Unmatched junction bases numbered 4, after V lost 3 bases and J lost 7 bases. The CDR3 nucleotides read TGCGCCAGCAGCTATCGACAGGGGGCAAATGAGCAGTTCTTC. Translating it yields CASSYRQGANEQFF.

This chain connects TRBV4-1 to TRBJ2-7; TRBD2 might be the D (5 bases). Deletions cut 4 bases from V and 1 base from J, with 14 bases between. The CDR3 extends over 15 amino acids. Germline CDR1 MGHRA, CDR2 YSYEKL. Here the CDR3 reads CASSRSGGQSYEQYF. The DNA for the CDR3 is TGCGCCAGCAGCCGATCGGGCGGGCAATCCTACGAGCAGTACTTC.

The chain is built from TRBV6-5 and TRBJ2-2, with D unresolved. CDR3 length equals 15 residues. The ends were cut back, 5 bases at V and 4 bases at J, with 14 bases in the middle. Germline CDR1 MNHEY, CDR2 SVGAGI. CDR3 region: CASSRPRVGTGELFF. In DNA, the CDR3 is TGTGCCAGCAGTCGCCCTAGGGTGGGCACCGGGGAGCTGTTTTTT.

This clone has only one observation. The CDR3 ends on some other residue instead of the conserved phenylalanine or tryptophan, so this is likely a read error. The limits of the CDR3 on the DNA are not certain, so only TCRdb's listed CDR3 is given. V usage is TRBV21-1 and J usage is TRBJ1-6. TRBV21-1 is an annotated pseudogene. The CDR3 is 10 residues long, counting both termini. This CDR3 reads CASSAPNPPL.

V gene TRBV4-3 combines with J gene TRBJ1-2; a possible D gene is TRBD1 (6 bases). The length of the CDR3 is 15 residues. V lost 2 bases to trimming and J lost 8 bases, with 18 bases between them. Germline CDR1 is LGHNA and CDR2 is YSLEER. The chain's CDR3 is CASSQQGSGGRGYTF. The CDR3 nucleotides read TGCGCCAGCAGCCAACAGGGGTCCGGCGGTCGGGGCTACACCTTC.

The genes are TRBV5-1 and TRBJ2-5; weak D call: TRBD2 (5 bases). The J call may be in error: the DNA end matches TRBJ2-7 better. CDR3 size: 14 residues. CDR1 and CDR2 from the germline V gene are SGHRS and YFSETQ. The CDR3 is CASSLAGGAYEQYF. The CDR3 DNA follows: TGCGCCAGCAGCTTGGCCGGAGGAGCGTACGAGCAGTACTTC.

The chain links TRBV7-3 to TRBJ1-2, with D perhaps matching TRBD1 (5 bases). The germline V gene has CDR1 SGHTA and CDR2 FQGTGA. This CDR3 comprises 13 residues. Trimming took off 5 bases at V and 8 bases at J, with 15 bases between the two ends. The CDR3 nucleotides read TGTGCCAGCAGCCGCCCCTCGGGGGACGGCTACACCTTC. It codes for CASSRPSGDGYTF.

The rearrangement joins TRBV28 to TRBJ1-1, with TRBD1 matching 7 bases. The CDR3 spans 16 residues. The V segment lost 6 bases and the J segment 2 bases; nucleotides outside the gene matches: 12. Per germline, CDR1 MDHEN and CDR2 SYDVKM. CDR3 in DNA: TGTGCCAGCAGACCAGGGGACAGCCGAGACAACACTGAAGCTTTCTTT. Its translation: CASRPGDSRDNTEAFF.

The chain employs TRBV6-1 and TRBJ1-1, with 8 nucleotides matching TRBD1. The CDR3 contains 13 residues. The trim removed 6 bases at V and 3 bases at J, leaving 3 bases unmatched. Germline V lookup: CDR1 MNHNS, CDR2 SASEGT. The DNA of the CDR3 is TGTGCCAGCAGGGAACAGGGGGACACTGAAGCTTTCTTT. Its translation is CASREQGDTEAFF.

This rearrangement joins TRBV9 to TRBJ1-2; D gene ambiguous. V dropped 2 bases and J dropped 0 bases, with 11 bases sitting between them. The germline CDR1 and CDR2 sequences are SGDLS and YYNGEE. This CDR3 is built from 15 residues. The CDR3 sequence: CASSVVSSTNYGYTF. CDR3 DNA: TGTGCCAGCAGCGTGGTCTCGTCCACTAACTATGGCTACACCTTC.

V is TRBV27 and J is TRBJ2-5, with no clear D. This CDR3 contains 14 residues. The V gene lost 3 bases and the J gene lost 2 bases, with 10 bases spanning the gap. Germline assignment: CDR1 MNHEY and CDR2 SMNVEV (reference sequence). CDR3 region: CASSFTDSQETQYF. The CDR3 DNA sequence: TGTGCCAGCAGTTTTACAGACTCACAAGAGACCCAGTACTTC.

This clone has only a few counts. This sequence joins TRBV30 and TRBJ1-5; D may be TRBD1 (5 bases). The germline gives CDR1 GTSNPN, CDR2 SVGIG (reference sequence). The CDR3 is 13 residues long. Trimming pared 5 bases from V and 5 bases from J, leaving 13 bases between. Here the CDR3 DNA reads TGTGCCTGGGCGCCCGGGGGGTATCAGCCCCAGCATTTT. It translates to CAWAPGGYQPQHF.

The rearrangement joins TRBV7-9 to TRBJ1-1; maybe TRBD1 (5 bases). Germline V gene data show CDR1 as SEHNR and CDR2 as FQNEAQ (reference sequence). Trimming removed 5 bases at V and 0 bases at J, with 7 bases between. This CDR3 spans 13 amino acids. The CDR3 DNA reads as TGTGCCAGCAGCCGGGACTTGAACACTGAAGCTTTCTTT. Its translation: CASSRDLNTEAFF.

The CDR3 nucleotides read TGTGCCAGTAGTATAGACCGCCGGGATGGCTACACCTTC. Its translation: CASSIDRRDGYTF. The chain combines TRBV19 with TRBJ1-2; D is unclear. This CDR3 is 13 amino acids long. Trimming cost V 0 bases and J 6 bases, with 8 bases left between them. In germline, CDR1 is LNHDA, CDR2 SQIVND (reference sequence).

The chain carries TRBV5-1 and TRBJ2-3; 7 bases are shared with TRBD1. Germline lookup yields CDR1 SGHRS and CDR2 YFSETQ. The CDR3 is 16 amino acids. With 3 bases clipped from V and 5 bases from J, the junction kept 12 bases outside the gene matches. This CDR3 is CASSSLGGQSGDTQYF. CDR3 DNA: TGCGCCAGCAGCTCACTTGGGGGACAGTCGGGAGATACGCAGTATTTT.

This chain links TRBV5-6 with TRBJ1-4; D gene uncertain. The V gene's germline CDR1 is SGHDT and CDR2 YYEEEE. Between the trimmed V and J ends, which lost 3 bases and 0 bases, there was a span of 12 bases. The CDR3 length is 16 residues. As DNA, the CDR3 is TGTGCCAGCAGCTACTGGGGTCAGTCAACTAATGAAAAACTGTTTTTT. It codes for CASSYWGQSTNEKLFF.

The gene calls are TRBV11-1 and TRBJ2-1, with 11 bases identical to TRBD2. V trimming: 5 bases; J trimming: 3 bases; junction bases outside the gene matches: 9. The V gene's germline CDR1 is SGHAT and CDR2 FQDESV (reference sequence). This CDR3 is 17 amino acids long. The CDR3 sequence: CASSAGTSGANYNEQFF. The CDR3, as DNA: TGTGCCAGCAGCGCCGGGACTAGCGGAGCGAACTACAATGAGCAGTTCTTC. Filled out from reference TRBV11-1 and TRBJ2-1, the complete variable domain reads EAEVAQSPRYKITEKSQAVAFWCDPISGHATLYWYRQILGQGPELLVQFQDESVVDDSQLPKDRFSAERLKGVDSTLKIQPAELGDSAMYLCASSAGTSGANYNEQFFGPGTRLTVL.

The rearrangement links TRBV29-1 to TRBJ2-3; the D gene is possibly TRBD2 (5 bases). This CDR3 is built from 14 residues. V was trimmed by 6 bases and J by 6 bases, leaving 19 bases between them. Germline lookup yields CDR1 SQVTM and CDR2 ANQGSEA. The CDR3 DNA sequence: TGCAGCGTCGGCGCGAGCGGCACGTGGGATACGCAGTATTTT. Its translation: CSVGASGTWDTQYF.

The V and J genes are TRBV5-1 and TRBJ2-7; 10 nucleotides agree with TRBD2. Germline-derived CDR1 and CDR2 are SGHRS and YFSETQ. Trimming took 4 bases from V and 4 from J; bases not matched to a gene: 8. The CDR3 runs to 15 residues. This chain's CDR3 is CASSDGLAERYEQYF. The DNA for the CDR3 is TGCGCCAGCAGCGATGGACTAGCGGAGAGGTACGAGCAGTACTTC.

J is TRBJ2-7 and V is TRBV4-1; 9 bases line up with TRBD1. The CDR3 runs to 15 residues. V dropped 1 base and J dropped 3; count of bases not matched to a gene: 4. Germline CDR1 and CDR2: MGHRA and YSYEKL. As DNA, the CDR3 is TGCGCCAGCAGCCAAGTGGGACAGGGAGACTACGAGCAGTACTTC. This sequence encodes CASSQVGQGDYEQYF.